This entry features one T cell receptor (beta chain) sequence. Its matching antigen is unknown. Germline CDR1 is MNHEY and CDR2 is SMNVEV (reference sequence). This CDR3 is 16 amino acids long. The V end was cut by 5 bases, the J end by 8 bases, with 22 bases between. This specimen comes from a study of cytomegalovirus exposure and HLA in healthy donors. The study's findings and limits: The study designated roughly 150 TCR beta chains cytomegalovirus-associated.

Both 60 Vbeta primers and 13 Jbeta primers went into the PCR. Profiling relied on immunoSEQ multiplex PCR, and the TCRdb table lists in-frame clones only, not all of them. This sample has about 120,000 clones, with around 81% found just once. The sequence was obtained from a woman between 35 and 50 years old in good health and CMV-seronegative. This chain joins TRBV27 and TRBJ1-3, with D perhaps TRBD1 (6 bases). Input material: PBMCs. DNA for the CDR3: TGTGCCAGCAGTCCATCCCCAACAGGGTTTGGGGACACCATATATTTT. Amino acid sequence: CASSPSPTGFGDTIYF.